Below are 16 T cell receptor beta chains sequenced from a single sample in a study of shared clonotypes between healthy human individuals. Data came from immunoSEQ multiplex PCR; TCRdb stores just in-frame clones and leaves some out. The profile shows over a million clones, roughly 80% of them singletons. Specimen: memory CD4+ T cells sorted from blood. Subset meaning: CD45RA-negative fraction. The receptors were sampled from a man aged 18 to 30 in good health.

V usage is TRBV5-4 and J usage is TRBJ2-2; no clear D gene. V was pared by 2 bases and J by 2 bases, with 7 bases between. CDR3 length equals 14 residues. Germline values: CDR1 SGHNT, CDR2 YYREEE (reference sequence). As DNA, the CDR3 is TGTGCCAGCAGCTTCCAGGATAACACCGGGGAGCTGTTTTTT. Translating it yields CASSFQDNTGELFF.

The chain couples TRBV29-1 to TRBJ2-2; tentatively, D is TRBD2 (5 bases). V lost 6 bases to trimming and J lost 1 base, with 12 bases between them. The CDR3 contains 14 residues. CDR1 and CDR2 (germline): SQVTM, ANQGSEA. CDR3: CSVTRGGNTGELFF. CDR3 coding DNA: TGCAGCGTGACCAGAGGAGGGAACACCGGGGAGCTGTTTTTT.

The sample holds a few counts of this clone. The chain recombines TRBV7-2 with TRBJ1-5, with TRBD1 as a possible D gene (6 bases). V was shortened by 5 bases and J by 1 base, with 12 bases between the two germline ends. Germline CDR1 reads SGHTA; CDR2 reads FQGNSA. The CDR3 covers 15 residues. The CDR3 reads CASSAEGVSNQPQHF. The DNA of the CDR3 is TGTGCCAGCAGCGCAGAGGGGGTCAGCAATCAGCCCCAGCATTTT.

The rearrangement uses TRBV30 and TRBJ1-6, with TRBD1 identical over 9 bases. Germline V gene lookup returns CDR1 GTSNPN and CDR2 SVGIG (reference sequence). CDR3 length: 16 residues. The V and J ends lost 5 bases and 7 bases, in that order; junction bases with no gene match: 12. This chain's CDR3 is CAWLDRGNSWNSPLHF. The CDR3 region has the DNA TGTGCCTGGTTGGACAGGGGAAATTCTTGGAATTCACCCCTCCACTTT.

The rearrangement links TRBV29-1 to TRBJ1-1; D not certain. Trimming stripped 7 bases from V and 0 bases from J, with 12 bases between. Germline assignment: CDR1 SQVTM and CDR2 ANQGSEA. The CDR3 has 13 residues. In DNA form, the CDR3 reads TGCAGCGCCGGCCGGCTCTTGAACACTGAAGCTTTCTTT. Its protein product is CSAGRLLNTEAFF.

The CDR3 reads CASTMTENTGELFF. Here the CDR3 DNA reads TGTGCCAGTACTATGACAGAAAACACCGGGGAGCTGTTTTTT. The chain is built from TRBV19 and TRBJ2-2; perhaps TRBD1 as D (5 bases). The length of the CDR3 is 14 residues. The V end lost 7 bases, the J end lost 2 bases, and 11 bases lay between the germline ends. From germline, CDR1 is LNHDA and CDR2 SQIVND (reference sequence).

This chain joins TRBV10-3 and TRBJ2-2, with D perhaps matching TRBD1 or TRBD2 (5 bases each). Trimming removed 0 bases at V and 0 bases at J, with 8 bases between. Germline V lookup: CDR1 ENHRY, CDR2 SYGVKD. The CDR3 totals 16 residues. The CDR3 DNA reads as TGTGCCATCAGTGAGTCGAGGGGACCGAACACCGGGGAGCTGTTTTTT. This encodes CAISESRGPNTGELFF.

The chain combines TRBV10-3 with TRBJ2-5; 8 nucleotides match TRBD2. Trimming at V came to 8 bases and at J to 0 bases, leaving 2 bases not matched to a gene. The CDR3 consists of 13 residues. Germline V gene sequence: CDR1 ENHRY, CDR2 SYGVKD. The CDR3 protein is CAISGGYQETQYF. CDR3 bases: TGTGCCATCTCGGGAGGGTACCAAGAGACCCAGTACTTC.

This chain links TRBV5-1 with TRBJ2-1, with 8 bases aligning to TRBD1. The CDR3 has 15 amino acids. The germline V gene encodes CDR1 SGHRS and CDR2 YFSETQ. The junction had 7 bases not matched to a gene; V was cut back by 5 bases and J by 3 bases. CDR3 loop: CASRNGQGYYNEQFF. The CDR3 DNA follows: TGCGCCAGCAGGAACGGACAGGGTTACTACAATGAGCAGTTCTTC.

On this clone itself: Other DNA sequences within the sample encode an identical CDR3. This rearrangement joins TRBV28 to TRBJ2-7, with TRBD1 matching over 12 bases. CDR1 and CDR2 (germline): MDHEN, SYDVKM. The CDR3 has 15 amino acids. V dropped 5 bases and J dropped 6; count of bases not matched to a gene: 8. CDR3 residues: CASSLPGTGGGEQYF. In DNA form, the CDR3 reads TGTGCCAGCAGTCTCCCCGGGACAGGGGGCGGCGAGCAGTACTTC. Combining the CDR3 with reference TRBV28 and TRBJ2-7 gives the whole variable domain DVKVTQSSRYLVKRTGEKVFLECVQDMDHENMFWYRQDPGLGLRLIYFSYDVKMKEKGDIPEGYSVSREKKERFSLILESASTNQTSMYLCASSLPGTGGGEQYFGPGTRLTVT.

This clone was counted once. The genes are TRBV5-4 and TRBJ2-3; 11 positions agree with TRBD2. The CDR3 has 18 amino acids. Per germline, CDR1 SGHNT and CDR2 YYREEE (reference sequence). The CDR3 spells CATGLTSGSSSSTDTQYF. In nucleotides, the CDR3 is TGTGCGACCGGGCTTACTAGCGGGAGTAGTTCTAGCACAGATACGCAGTATTTT.

This clone was observed a single time. The V and J genes are TRBV4-1 and TRBJ2-2; D not certain. The germline V gene has CDR1 MGHRA and CDR2 YSYEKL. The CDR3 extends over 15 amino acids. V lost 4 bases and J 0 bases, leaving 9 bases between the germline ends. The CDR3 loop is CASSPAYPNTGELFF. DNA of the CDR3: TGCGCCAGCAGCCCCGCCTACCCGAACACCGGGGAGCTGTTTTTT.

J is TRBJ2-1 and V is TRBV19; D perhaps matches TRBD2 (5 bases). CDR1 is LNHDA and CDR2 is SQIVND in the germline V gene (reference sequence). V shed 5 bases and J shed 6 bases, with 8 bases lying between them. The length of the CDR3 is 12 residues. The CDR3 protein is CASSRRVNEQFF. DNA of the CDR3: TGTGCCAGTAGTCGGCGGGTCAATGAGCAGTTCTTC.

The chain combines TRBV6-1 with TRBJ2-7; 8 bases are shared with TRBD1. This CDR3 is built from 14 residues. The germline CDR1 and CDR2 sequences are MNHNS and SASEGT. V was pared by 6 bases and J by 2 bases, with 6 bases of the junction left unmatched. The CDR3 loop reads CASSRGQAPYEQYF. The CDR3 DNA reads TGTGCCAGCAGCAGGGGACAGGCCCCCTACGAGCAGTACTTC.

J is TRBJ2-5 and V is TRBV5-6; TRBD1 or TRBD2 may be the D gene (6 bases each). CDR1 is SGHDT, CDR2 YYEEEE, per germline. The CDR3 loop spans 13 amino acids. Trimming shortened V by 1 base and J by 5 bases, and 9 bases separated the two germline ends. The CDR3 reads CASSLNGGETQYF. CDR3 bases: TGTGCCAGCAGCTTGAACGGGGGCGAGACCCAGTACTTC.

This clone appeared a few times. This chain joins TRBV27 and TRBJ2-6; D uncertain. Trimming pared 4 bases from V and 0 bases from J, leaving 7 bases between. This CDR3 contains 15 residues. CDR1 and CDR2 (germline): MNHEY, SMNVEV (reference sequence). The CDR3 DNA follows: TGTGCCAGCAGTTCCGCAAACTCTGGGGCCAACGTCCTGACTTTC. It codes for CASSSANSGANVLTF.